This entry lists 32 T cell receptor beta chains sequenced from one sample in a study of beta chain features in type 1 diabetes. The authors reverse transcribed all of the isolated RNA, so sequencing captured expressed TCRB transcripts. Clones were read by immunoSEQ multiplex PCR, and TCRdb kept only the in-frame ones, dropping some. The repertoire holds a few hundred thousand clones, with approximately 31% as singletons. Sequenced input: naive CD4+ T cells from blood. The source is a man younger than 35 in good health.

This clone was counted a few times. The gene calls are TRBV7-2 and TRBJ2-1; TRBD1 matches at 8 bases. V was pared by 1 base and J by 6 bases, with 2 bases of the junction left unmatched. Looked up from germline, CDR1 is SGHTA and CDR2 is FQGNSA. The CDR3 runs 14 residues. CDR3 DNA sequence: TGTGCCAGCAGCTTAGGGACAGGGCTCAATGAGCAGTTCTTC. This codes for CASSLGTGLNEQFF.

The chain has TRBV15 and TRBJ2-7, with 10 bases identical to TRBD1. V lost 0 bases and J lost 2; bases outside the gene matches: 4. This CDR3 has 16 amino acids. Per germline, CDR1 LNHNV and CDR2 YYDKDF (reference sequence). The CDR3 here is CATSRDGGTGAYEQYF. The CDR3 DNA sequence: TGTGCCACCAGCAGAGATGGCGGGACAGGGGCCTACGAGCAGTACTTC.

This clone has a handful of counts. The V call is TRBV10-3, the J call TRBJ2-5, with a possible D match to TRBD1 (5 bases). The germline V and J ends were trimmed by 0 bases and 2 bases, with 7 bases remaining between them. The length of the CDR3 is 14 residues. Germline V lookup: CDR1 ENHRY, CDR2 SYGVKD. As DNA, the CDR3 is TGTGCCATCAGTGAGTCTTGGACACAAGAGACCCAGTACTTC. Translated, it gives CAISESWTQETQYF.

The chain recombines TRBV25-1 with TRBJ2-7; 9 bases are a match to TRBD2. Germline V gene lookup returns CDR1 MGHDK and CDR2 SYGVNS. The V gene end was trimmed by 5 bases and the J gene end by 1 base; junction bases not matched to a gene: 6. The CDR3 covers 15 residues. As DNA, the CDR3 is TGTGCCAGCAGTCACAATCTAGCGGGATCCTACGAGCAGTACTTC. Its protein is CASSHNLAGSYEQYF.

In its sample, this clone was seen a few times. CDR3 nucleotide sequence: TGTGCCAGCAGCTTGGCTGCCCCGACTAGCGGGAGAATGTACGAGCAGTACTTC. Translated, it gives CASSLAAPTSGRMYEQYF. The chain links TRBV5-6 to TRBJ2-7; 12 bases line up with TRBD2. The CDR3 sequence is 18 residues long. The V gene's germline CDR1 is SGHDT and CDR2 YYEEEE. The trim removed 0 bases at V and 4 bases at J, leaving 11 bases unmatched.

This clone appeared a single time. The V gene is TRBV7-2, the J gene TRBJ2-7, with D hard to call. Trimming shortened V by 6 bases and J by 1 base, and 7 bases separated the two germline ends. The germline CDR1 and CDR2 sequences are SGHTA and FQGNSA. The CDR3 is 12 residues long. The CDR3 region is CASSETSYEQYF. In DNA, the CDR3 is TGTGCCAGCAGTGAGACTTCCTACGAGCAGTACTTC.

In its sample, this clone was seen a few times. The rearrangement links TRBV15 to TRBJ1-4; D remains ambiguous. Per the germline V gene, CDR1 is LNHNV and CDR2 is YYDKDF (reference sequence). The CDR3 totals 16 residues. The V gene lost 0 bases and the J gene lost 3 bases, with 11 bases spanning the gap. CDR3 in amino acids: CATSRDNGSPNEKLFF. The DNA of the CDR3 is TGTGCCACCAGCAGAGATAACGGGAGCCCTAATGAAAAACTGTTTTTT.

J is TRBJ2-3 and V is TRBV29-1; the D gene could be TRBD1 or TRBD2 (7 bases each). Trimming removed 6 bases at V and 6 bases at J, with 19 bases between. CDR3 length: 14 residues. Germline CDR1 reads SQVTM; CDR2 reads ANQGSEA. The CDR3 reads CSVEGRGRSDTQYF. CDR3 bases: TGCAGCGTCGAGGGGAGGGGGCGCTCGGATACGCAGTATTTT.

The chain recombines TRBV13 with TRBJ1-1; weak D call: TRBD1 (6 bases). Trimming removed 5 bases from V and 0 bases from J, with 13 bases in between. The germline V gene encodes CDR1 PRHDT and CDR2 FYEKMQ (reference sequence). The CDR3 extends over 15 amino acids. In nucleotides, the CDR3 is TGTGCCAGCAGCAATATGCGGGACATGAACACTGAAGCTTTCTTT. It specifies CASSNMRDMNTEAFF.

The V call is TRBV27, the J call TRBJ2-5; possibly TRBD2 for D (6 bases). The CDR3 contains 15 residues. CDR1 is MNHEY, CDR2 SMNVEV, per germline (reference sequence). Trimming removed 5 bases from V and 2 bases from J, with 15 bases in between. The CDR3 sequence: CASSTHRDFQETQYF. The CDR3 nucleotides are TGTGCCAGCAGTACCCACCGGGACTTTCAAGAGACCCAGTACTTC.

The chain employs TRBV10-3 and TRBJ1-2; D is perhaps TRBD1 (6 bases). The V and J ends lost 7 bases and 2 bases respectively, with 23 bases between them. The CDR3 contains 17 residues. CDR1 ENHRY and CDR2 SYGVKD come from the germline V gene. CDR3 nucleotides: TGTGCCATCATATTTGAGTTCTCGGGGGGCAAGAACTATGGCTACACCTTC. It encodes CAIIFEFSGGKNYGYTF.

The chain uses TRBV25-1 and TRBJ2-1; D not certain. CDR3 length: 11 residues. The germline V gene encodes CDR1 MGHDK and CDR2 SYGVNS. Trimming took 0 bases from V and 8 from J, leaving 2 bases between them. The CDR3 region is CASSEYHEQFF. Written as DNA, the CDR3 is TGTGCCAGCAGTGAATATCATGAGCAGTTCTTC.

The CDR3 reads CSVDLADTYNEQFF. The CDR3 bases are TGCAGCGTTGACCTAGCGGACACCTACAATGAGCAGTTCTTC. The chain links TRBV29-1 to TRBJ2-1; 7 positions agree with TRBD2. The germline CDR1 and CDR2 sequences are SQVTM and ANQGSEA. The CDR3 is 14 amino acids. Germline trimming cut 3 bases from V and 2 bases from J; bases unmatched to any gene: 4.

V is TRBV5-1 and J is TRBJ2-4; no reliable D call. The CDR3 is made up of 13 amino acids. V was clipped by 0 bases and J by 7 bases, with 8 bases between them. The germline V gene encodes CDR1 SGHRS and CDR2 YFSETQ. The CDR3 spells CASSLGQTNIQYF. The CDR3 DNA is TGCGCCAGCAGCTTGGGGCAGACCAACATTCAGTACTTC.

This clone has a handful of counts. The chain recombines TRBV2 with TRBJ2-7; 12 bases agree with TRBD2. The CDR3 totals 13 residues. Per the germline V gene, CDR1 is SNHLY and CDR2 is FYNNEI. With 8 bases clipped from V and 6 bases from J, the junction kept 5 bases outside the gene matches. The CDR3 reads CASRLAGVAEQYF. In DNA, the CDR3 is TGTGCCAGCCGACTAGCGGGAGTAGCCGAGCAGTACTTC.

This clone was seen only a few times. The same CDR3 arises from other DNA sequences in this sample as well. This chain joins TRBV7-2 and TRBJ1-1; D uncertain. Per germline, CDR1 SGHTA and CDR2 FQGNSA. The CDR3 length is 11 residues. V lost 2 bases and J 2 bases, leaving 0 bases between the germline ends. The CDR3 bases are TGTGCCAGCAGCTTAAACACTGAAGCTTTCTTT. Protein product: CASSLNTEAFF.

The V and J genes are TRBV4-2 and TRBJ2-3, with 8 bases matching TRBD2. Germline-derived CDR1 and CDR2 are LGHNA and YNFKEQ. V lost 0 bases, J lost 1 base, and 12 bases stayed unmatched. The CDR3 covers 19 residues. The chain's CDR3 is CASSQDSPSLAVGTDTQYF. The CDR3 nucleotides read TGTGCCAGCAGCCAAGACTCCCCGTCACTAGCGGTGGGCACAGATACGCAGTATTTT.

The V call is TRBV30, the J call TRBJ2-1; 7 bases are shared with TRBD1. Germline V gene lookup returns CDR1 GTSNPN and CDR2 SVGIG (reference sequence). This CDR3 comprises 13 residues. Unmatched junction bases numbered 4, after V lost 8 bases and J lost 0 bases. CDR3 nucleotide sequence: TGTGCCGGACAGGAAACCTCCTACAATGAGCAGTTCTTC. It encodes CAGQETSYNEQFF.

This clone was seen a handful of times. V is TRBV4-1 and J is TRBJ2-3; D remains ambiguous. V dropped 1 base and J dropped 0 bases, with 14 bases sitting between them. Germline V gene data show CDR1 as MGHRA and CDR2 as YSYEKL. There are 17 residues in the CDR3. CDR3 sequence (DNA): TGCGCCAGCAGCCAAGGCCGTTGGGCGGCTAGCACAGATACGCAGTATTTT. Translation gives CASSQGRWAASTDTQYF.

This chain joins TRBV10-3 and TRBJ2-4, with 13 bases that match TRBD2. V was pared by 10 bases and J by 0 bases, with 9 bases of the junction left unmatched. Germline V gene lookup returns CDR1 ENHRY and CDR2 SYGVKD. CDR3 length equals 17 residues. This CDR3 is CATILAGGRGAKNIQYF. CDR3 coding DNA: TGTGCCACTATACTAGCGGGAGGGCGGGGAGCCAAAAACATTCAGTACTTC.

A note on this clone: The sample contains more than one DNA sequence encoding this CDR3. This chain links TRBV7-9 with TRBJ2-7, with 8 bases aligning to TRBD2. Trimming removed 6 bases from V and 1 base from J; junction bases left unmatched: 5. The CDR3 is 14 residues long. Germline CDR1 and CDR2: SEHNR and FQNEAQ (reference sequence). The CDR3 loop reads CASSPRGGSYEQYF. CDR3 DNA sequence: TGTGCCAGCAGTCCCCGCGGGGGGTCCTACGAGCAGTACTTC.

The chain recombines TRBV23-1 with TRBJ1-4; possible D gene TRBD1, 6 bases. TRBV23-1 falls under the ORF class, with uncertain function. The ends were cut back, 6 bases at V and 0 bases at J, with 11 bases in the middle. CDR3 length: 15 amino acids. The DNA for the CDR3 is TGCGCCAGCAGGCAGGGACACCCAACTAATGAAAAACTGTTTTTT. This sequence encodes CASRQGHPTNEKLFF.

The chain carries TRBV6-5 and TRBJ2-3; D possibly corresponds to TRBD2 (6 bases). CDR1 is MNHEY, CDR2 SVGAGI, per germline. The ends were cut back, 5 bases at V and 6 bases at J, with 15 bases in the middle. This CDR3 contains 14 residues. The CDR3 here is CASSEGREWDTQYF. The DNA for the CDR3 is TGTGCCAGCAGTGAAGGACGGGAGTGGGATACGCAGTATTTT.

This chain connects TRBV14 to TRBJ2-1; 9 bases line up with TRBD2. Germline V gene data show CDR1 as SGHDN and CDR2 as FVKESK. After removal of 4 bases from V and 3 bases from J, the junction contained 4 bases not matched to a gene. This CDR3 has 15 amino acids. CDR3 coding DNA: TGTGCCAGCAGCCCCGGGACTAGCTACTACAATGAGCAGTTCTTC. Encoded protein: CASSPGTSYYNEQFF. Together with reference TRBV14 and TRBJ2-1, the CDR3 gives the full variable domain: EAGVTQFPSHSVIEKGQTVTLRCDPISGHDNLYWYRRVMGKEIKFLLHFVKESKQDESGMPNNRFLAERTGGTYSTLKVQPAELEDSGVYFCASSPGTSYYNEQFFGPGTRLTVL.

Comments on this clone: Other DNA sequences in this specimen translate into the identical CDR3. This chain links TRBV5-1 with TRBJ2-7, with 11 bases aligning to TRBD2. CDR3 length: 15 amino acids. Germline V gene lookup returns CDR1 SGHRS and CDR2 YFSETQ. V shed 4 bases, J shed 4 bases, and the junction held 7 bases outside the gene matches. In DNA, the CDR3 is TGCGCCAGCAGCCTGTTAGCGGGAGGGCCGTACGAGCAGTACTTC. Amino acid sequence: CASSLLAGGPYEQYF.

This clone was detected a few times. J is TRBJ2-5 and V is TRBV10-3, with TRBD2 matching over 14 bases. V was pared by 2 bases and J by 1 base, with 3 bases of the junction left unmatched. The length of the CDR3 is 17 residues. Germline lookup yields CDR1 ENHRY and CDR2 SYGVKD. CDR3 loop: CAISEGTSGSFQETQYF. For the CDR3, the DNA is TGTGCCATCAGTGAGGGGACTAGCGGGAGCTTCCAAGAGACCCAGTACTTC.

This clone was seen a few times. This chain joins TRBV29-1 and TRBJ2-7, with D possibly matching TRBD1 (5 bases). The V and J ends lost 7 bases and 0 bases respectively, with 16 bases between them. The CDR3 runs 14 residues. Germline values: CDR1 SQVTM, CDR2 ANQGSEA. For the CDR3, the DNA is TGCAGCGGGAAAGACAGTTCAAGCTCCTACGAGCAGTACTTC. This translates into CSGKDSSSSYEQYF.

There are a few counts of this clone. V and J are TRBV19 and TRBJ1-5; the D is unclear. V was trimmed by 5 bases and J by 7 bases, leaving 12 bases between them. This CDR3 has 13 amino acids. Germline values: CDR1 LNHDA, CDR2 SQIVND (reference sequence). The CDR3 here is CASSPRLGQPQHF. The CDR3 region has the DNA TGTGCCAGTAGTCCTCGACTGGGACAGCCCCAGCATTTT.

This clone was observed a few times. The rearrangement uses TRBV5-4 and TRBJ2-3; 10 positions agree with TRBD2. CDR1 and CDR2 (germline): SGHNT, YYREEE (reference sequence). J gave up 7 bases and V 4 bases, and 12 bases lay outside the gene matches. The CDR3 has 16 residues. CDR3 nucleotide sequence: TGTGCCAGCAGCCCAATCCCTAGCGGGAGCGTGAATACGCAGTATTTT. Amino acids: CASSPIPSGSVNTQYF.

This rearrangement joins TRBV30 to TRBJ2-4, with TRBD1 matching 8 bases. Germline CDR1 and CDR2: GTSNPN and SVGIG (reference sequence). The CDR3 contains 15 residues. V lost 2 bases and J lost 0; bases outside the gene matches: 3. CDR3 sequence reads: CAWSRTGTAKNIQYF. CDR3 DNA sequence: TGTGCCTGGAGTCGGACAGGGACAGCCAAAAACATTCAGTACTTC. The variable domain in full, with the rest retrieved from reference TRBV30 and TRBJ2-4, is SQTIHQWPATLVQPVGSPLSLECTVEGTSNPNLYWYRQAAGRGLQLLFYSVGIGQISSEVPQNLSASRPQDRQFILSSKKLLLSDSGFYLCAWSRTGTAKNIQYFGAGTRLSVL.

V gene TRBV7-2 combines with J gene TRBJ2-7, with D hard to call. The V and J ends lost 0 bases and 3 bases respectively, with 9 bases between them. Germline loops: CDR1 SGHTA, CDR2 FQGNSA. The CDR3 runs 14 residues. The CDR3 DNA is TGTGCCAGCAGCTTAGCCGACAAATACTACGAGCAGTACTTC. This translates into CASSLADKYYEQYF.

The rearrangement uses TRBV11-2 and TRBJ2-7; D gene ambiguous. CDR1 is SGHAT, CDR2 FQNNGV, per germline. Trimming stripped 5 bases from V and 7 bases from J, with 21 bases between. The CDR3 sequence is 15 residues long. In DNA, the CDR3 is TGTGCCAGCAGCCCAGGTATCGGACCCCGTTGGGAGCAGTACTTC. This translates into CASSPGIGPRWEQYF.